The 27 T cell receptor beta chains given below trace back to one sample, sequenced in a study of cytomegalovirus exposure and HLA in healthy donors. The assay was immunoSEQ multiplex PCR, and TCRdb's table has in-frame clones only and misses some. Of around 350,000 clones in the sample, roughly 90% were seen once. The sequencing input was PBMCs. These receptors originate from a young woman in good health and CMV-seronegative.

V is TRBV14 and J is TRBJ2-1; 8 nucleotides agree with TRBD2. V shed 8 bases and J 7 bases; nucleotides not matched to a gene: 10. The length of the CDR3 is 14 residues. CDR1 and CDR2 from the germline V gene are SGHDN and FVKESK. CDR3 protein: CASSRGGAGNEQFF. The CDR3 nucleotides are TGTGCCAGCTCCCGGGGGGGTGCGGGGAATGAGCAGTTCTTC.

The rearrangement uses TRBV5-4 and TRBJ2-7, with 12 bases aligning to TRBD2. The CDR3 covers 16 residues. J was trimmed by 5 bases and V by 0 bases; bases with no gene match: 6. CDR1 and CDR2 (germline): SGHNT, YYREEE (reference sequence). DNA of the CDR3: TGTGCCAGCAGCTTGGTGGCTAGCGGGGGGGCCCACGAGCAGTACTTC. Protein sequence: CASSLVASGGAHEQYF. Complete variable domain (other parts from reference TRBV5-4 and TRBJ2-7): ETGVTQSPTHLIKTRGQQVTLRCSSQSGHNTVSWYQQALGQGPQFIFQYYREEENGRGNFPPRFSGLQFPNYSSELNVNALELDDSALYLCASSLVASGGAHEQYFGPGTRLTVT.

Details on this clone: This sample also contains other DNA sequences that code for the same CDR3. This chain connects TRBV30 to TRBJ1-5; D might be TRBD1 (6 bases). Trimming took 1 base from V and 4 from J, leaving 8 bases between them. Germline CDR1 and CDR2: GTSNPN and SVGIG (reference sequence). The CDR3 length is 13 residues. CDR3: CAWSAQGNQPQHF. CDR3 nucleotides: TGTGCCTGGAGTGCCCAGGGGAATCAGCCCCAGCATTTT.

There are a few counts of this clone. The rearrangement joins TRBV30 to TRBJ1-2; 7 bases match TRBD1. Losses at the gene ends were 1 base for V and 4 bases for J; bases not matched to a gene: 3. The CDR3 contains 13 residues. In germline, CDR1 is GTSNPN, CDR2 SVGIG (reference sequence). Here the CDR3 reads CAWSGDSGYGYTF. The CDR3, as DNA: TGTGCCTGGAGTGGGGACAGTGGCTATGGCTACACCTTC.

The chain couples TRBV28 to TRBJ2-1; the D is unclear. The germline V gene has CDR1 MDHEN and CDR2 SYDVKM. The length of the CDR3 is 12 residues. V shed 4 bases and J shed 12 bases, with 13 bases lying between them. CDR3 DNA sequence: TGTGCCAGCAGTTCCCCCACTGTTTCGCAGTTCTTC. This codes for CASSSPTVSQFF.

The rearrangement uses TRBV19 and TRBJ2-3; 8 nucleotides agree with TRBD2. This CDR3 is 15 amino acids long. The J segment lost 4 bases and the V segment lost 5 bases, leaving 8 bases of the junction unmatched. CDR1 LNHDA and CDR2 SQIVND come from the germline V gene (reference sequence). CDR3 region: CASSRSGTRPDTQYF. In DNA form, the CDR3 reads TGTGCCAGTAGTCGTTCCGGGACTAGGCCAGATACGCAGTATTTT.

The chain combines TRBV5-4 with TRBJ2-1; 12 nucleotides agree with TRBD2. The CDR3 is 15 residues long. The V and J ends lost 2 bases and 7 bases, in that order; junction bases with no gene match: 4. Germline values: CDR1 SGHNT, CDR2 YYREEE (reference sequence). In nucleotides, the CDR3 is TGTGCCAGCAGCTTTATAACTAGCGGGAGGAATGAGCAGTTCTTC. Translated: CASSFITSGRNEQFF. The entire variable domain, with the rest obtained from reference TRBV5-4 and TRBJ2-1, is as follows: ETGVTQSPTHLIKTRGQQVTLRCSSQSGHNTVSWYQQALGQGPQFIFQYYREEENGRGNFPPRFSGLQFPNYSSELNVNALELDDSALYLCASSFITSGRNEQFFGPGTRLTVL.

This chain joins TRBV4-1 and TRBJ2-7, with a tentative D call TRBD1 (6 bases). V dropped 3 bases and J dropped 6 bases, with 18 bases sitting between them. The CDR3 is made up of 15 amino acids. Germline CDR1 is MGHRA and CDR2 is YSYEKL. CDR3 amino acids: CASSHPFLTGSEQYF. The CDR3 DNA is TGCGCCAGCAGCCATCCTTTCCTTACAGGGTCCGAGCAGTACTTC.

This clone came up a few times. CDR3 in amino acids: CASSLPGTGYTGELFF. DNA for the CDR3: TGTGCCAGCAGCCTCCCCGGGACAGGGTACACCGGGGAGCTGTTTTTT. V usage is TRBV13 and J usage is TRBJ2-2, with TRBD1 identical over 9 bases. The germline V gene has CDR1 PRHDT and CDR2 FYEKMQ (reference sequence). J gave up 3 bases and V 5 bases, and 7 bases lay outside the gene matches. The CDR3 spans 16 residues.

The chain joins TRBV28 to TRBJ1-2, with D unresolved. The germline V and J ends were trimmed by 7 bases and 3 bases, with 15 bases remaining between them. Germline CDR1 and CDR2: MDHEN and SYDVKM. This CDR3 spans 14 amino acids. In DNA, the CDR3 is TGTGCCAGCACCCCATTGGTTGGAGACTATGGCTACACCTTC. This encodes CASTPLVGDYGYTF.

This chain uses TRBV29-1 with TRBJ2-3; 8 bases are shared with TRBD1. V trimming: 3 bases; J trimming: 2 bases; junction bases outside the gene matches: 4. In germline, CDR1 is SQVTM, CDR2 ANQGSEA. The CDR3 contains 14 residues. In DNA, the CDR3 is TGCAGCGTTGACCGGACAGGGATCACAGATACGCAGTATTTT. The encoded protein is CSVDRTGITDTQYF.

This clone has only a few counts. The chain's CDR3 is CASSGTVINYGYTF. The DNA of the CDR3 is TGTGCCAGCAGTGGGACAGTCATTAACTATGGCTACACCTTC. The chain couples TRBV25-1 to TRBJ1-2, with a tentative D call TRBD1 (6 bases). This CDR3 has 14 amino acids. Germline-derived CDR1 and CDR2 are MGHDK and SYGVNS. Trimming pared 4 bases from V and 1 base from J, leaving 10 bases between.

This clone was counted a few times. The chain is built from TRBV4-1 and TRBJ1-5; 8 bases align to TRBD1. The trim removed 4 bases at V and 3 bases at J, leaving 5 bases unmatched. The germline CDR1 and CDR2 sequences are MGHRA and YSYEKL. The CDR3 contains 15 residues. The CDR3 bases are TGCGCCAGCAGCCGCCAGACAGGGGACAATCAGCCCCAGCATTTT. The encoded protein is CASSRQTGDNQPQHF.

The chain combines TRBV11-2 with TRBJ2-7; D remains ambiguous. Germline loops: CDR1 SGHAT, CDR2 FQNNGV. The germline V and J ends were trimmed by 5 bases and 0 bases, with 14 bases remaining between them. The CDR3 contains 15 residues. DNA of the CDR3: TGTGCCAGCAGCCTAGGATCTCTAAGCTCCTACGAGCAGTACTTC. Protein sequence: CASSLGSLSSYEQYF.

The rearrangement links TRBV7-6 to TRBJ2-5, with D perhaps matching TRBD2 (6 bases). Germline V CDR1 and CDR2: SGHVS, FNYEAQ. V was trimmed by 1 base and J by 4 bases, leaving 13 bases between them. The CDR3 loop spans 15 amino acids. The CDR3, as DNA: TGTGCCAGCAGCTTAGAGCTGGGAGGAGGAGAGACCCAGTACTTC. This codes for CASSLELGGGETQYF. Drawing the rest from reference TRBV7-6 and TRBJ2-5, the complete variable domain is GAGVSQSPRYKVTKRGQDVALRCDPISGHVSLYWYRQALGQGPEFLTYFNYEAQQDKSGLPNDRFSAERPEGSISTLTIQRTEQRDSAMYRCASSLELGGGETQYFGPGTRLLVL.

This clone was recorded many times. The chain has TRBV18 and TRBJ2-3; D is perhaps TRBD2 (7 bases). V lost 0 bases, J lost 2 bases, and 12 bases lay in between. This CDR3 is built from 16 residues. Per the germline V gene, CDR1 is KGHSH and CDR2 is LQKENI. CDR3 DNA sequence: TGTGCCAGCTCACCACCGGGGGGGCACCACACAGATACGCAGTATTTT. It codes for CASSPPGGHHTDTQYF.

The V and J genes are TRBV11-2 and TRBJ1-3; maybe TRBD1 (6 bases). CDR1 and CDR2 (germline): SGHAT, FQNNGV. The CDR3 spans 17 residues. Trimming took off 3 bases at V and 9 bases at J, with 24 bases between the two ends. Written as DNA, the CDR3 is TGTGCCAGCAGCTTTCCCCGGGACATCGTCCTCGAGGGCACCATATATTTT. Protein: CASSFPRDIVLEGTIYF. Based on the CDR3 plus reference TRBV11-2 and TRBJ1-3, the full variable domain is EAGVAQSPRYKIIEKRQSVAFWCNPISGHATLYWYQQILGQGPKLLIQFQNNGVVDDSQLPKDRFSAERLKGVDSTLKIQPAKLEDSAVYLCASSFPRDIVLEGTIYFGEGSWLTVV.

CDR3 amino acids: CASSSLLAGGPLSYEQYF. CDR3 coding DNA: TGTGCCAGCAGCTCCCTGTTAGCGGGAGGGCCCCTCTCCTACGAGCAGTACTTC. V usage is TRBV5-4 and J usage is TRBJ2-7; 11 bases are a match to TRBD2. Germline V gene data show CDR1 as SGHNT and CDR2 as YYREEE (reference sequence). CDR3 size: 18 residues. J gave up 0 bases and V 3 bases, and 11 bases lay outside the gene matches.

V gene TRBV30 combines with J gene TRBJ2-7, with a possible D match to TRBD1 (6 bases). Germline V gives CDR1 GTSNPN, CDR2 SVGIG (reference sequence). V gave up 0 bases and J gave up 2 bases, with 11 bases separating them. This CDR3 is 14 amino acids long. The CDR3 reads CAWSVLQGTYEQYF. In nucleotides, the CDR3 is TGTGCCTGGAGTGTTTTACAGGGAACCTACGAGCAGTACTTC.

The rearrangement uses TRBV28 and TRBJ1-2, with TRBD1 matching 9 bases. The CDR3 contains 17 residues. CDR1 is MDHEN, CDR2 SYDVKM, per germline. V shed 4 bases and J 4 bases; nucleotides not matched to a gene: 13. CDR3 bases: TGTGCCAGCAGTTCAACGGGACAGGGCAGGAAGAGCTATGGCTACACCTTC. This gives the protein CASSSTGQGRKSYGYTF.

The V and J genes are TRBV7-9 and TRBJ2-7; tentative D call: TRBD2 (6 bases). Germline V gene lookup returns CDR1 SEHNR and CDR2 FQNEAQ (reference sequence). Trimming stripped 3 bases from V and 7 bases from J, with 16 bases between. This CDR3 spans 14 amino acids. The CDR3 loop is CASSLFQGGVEQYF. CDR3 nucleotide sequence: TGTGCCAGCAGCTTGTTTCAGGGCGGGGTAGAGCAGTACTTC.

The rearrangement joins TRBV6-1 to TRBJ2-3, with D perhaps TRBD2 (5 bases). The germline CDR1 and CDR2 sequences are MNHNS and SASEGT. V gave up 3 bases and J gave up 4 bases, with 14 bases separating them. This CDR3 spans 15 amino acids. CDR3: CASSDRTGSPDTQYF. The DNA of the CDR3 is TGTGCCAGCAGTGATAGGACGGGGTCCCCAGATACGCAGTATTTT.

The chain joins TRBV7-9 to TRBJ2-1; D perhaps matches TRBD2 (5 bases). V lost 6 bases to trimming and J lost 9 bases, with 12 bases between them. CDR3 length: 12 amino acids. Germline lookup yields CDR1 SEHNR and CDR2 FQNEAQ (reference sequence). For the CDR3, the DNA is TGTGCCAGCAGGAAAGAGGGCAGTGAGCAGTTCTTC. Translating gives CASRKEGSEQFF.

The J gene is TRBJ2-7, the V gene TRBV28; TRBD1 is a possible D gene (6 bases). The germline V and J ends were trimmed by 3 bases and 6 bases, with 15 bases remaining between them. From germline, CDR1 is MDHEN and CDR2 SYDVKM. CDR3 size: 14 residues. As DNA, the CDR3 is TGTGCCAGCAGTTTCCTCCAGGACAGTACCGAGCAGTACTTC. Translated: CASSFLQDSTEQYF.

The chain links TRBV28 to TRBJ1-2; 10 nucleotides line up with TRBD1. The CDR3 is 14 amino acids. Trimming cost V 6 bases and J 7 bases; bases outside gene matches: 8. Per germline, CDR1 MDHEN and CDR2 SYDVKM. The CDR3 bases are TGTGCCAGCAGCTCAGGACAGGGGGTTCGTGGCTACACCTTC. As protein: CASSSGQGVRGYTF.

This chain links TRBV29-1 with TRBJ1-2; 9 bases fit TRBD1. Losses at the gene ends were 0 bases for V and 2 bases for J; bases not matched to a gene: 10. Germline V gene lookup returns CDR1 SQVTM and CDR2 ANQGSEA. CDR3 length: 17 residues. The CDR3 DNA sequence: TGCAGCGTTGAAGACGAGGTCCGGACAGGGGAGAACTATGGCTACACCTTC. This encodes CSVEDEVRTGENYGYTF.

The chain employs TRBV5-6 and TRBJ1-2, with D perhaps matching TRBD1 (6 bases). Trimming left V 3 bases short and J 8 bases short, with 17 bases between. CDR3 length: 14 amino acids. Germline V gene sequence: CDR1 SGHDT, CDR2 YYEEEE. In DNA form, the CDR3 reads TGTGCCAGCAGCTCTTACAGGGTAACTATGGGCTACACCTTC. Encoded protein: CASSSYRVTMGYTF. The full variable domain, its missing parts supplied by reference TRBV5-6 and TRBJ1-2, is DAGVTQSPTHLIKTRGQQVTLRCSPKSGHDTVSWYQQALGQGPQFIFQYYEEEERQRGNFPDRFSGHQFPNYSSELNVNALLLGDSALYLCASSSYRVTMGYTFGSGTRLTVV.